This T cell receptor (beta chain) emerged from a study of T cell responses to AZD1222 COVID-19 vaccine. Whole-study results and caveats: The study sampled repertoires only after the peak T cell response. The donor group comprised mostly white British people and more females; the analysis possibly underestimated clonal diversity. Across spike, vaccine-associated CD4 TCRs were found, dominant at 160-218 and 743-854.

Pooling was applied to second doses at about 4 or about 12 weeks. Measured with immunoSEQ multiplex PCR; TCRdb has only the in-frame clones, and not every one. Of 80,000 to 85,000 clones in the sample, 75% to 95% were seen once. Notes on this clone: Its target is not known.

V was clipped by 5 bases and J by 8 bases; unmatched bases: 5. CDR1 is MNHNY, CDR2 SVGAGI, per germline (reference sequence). The CDR3 is 14 residues long. V gene TRBV6-6 combines with J gene TRBJ1-6; 8 nucleotides align to TRBD1. The sequencing here drew on peripheral blood, taken 28 days after the second AZD1222 dose. This receptor was taken from an adult who received the AZD1222 COVID-19 vaccine. The CDR3 sequence: CASSIRGRDSPLHF. CDR3 sequence (DNA): TGTGCCAGCAGTATCAGGGGGCGCGATTCACCCCTCCACTTT.